These 7 T cell receptor beta chains were sequenced from one sample in a study of shared clonotypes between healthy human individuals (dated by TCRdb to the early 2020s). CD8 naive samples consisted of CD45RO-negative cells that were positively selected for CCR7, yielding a CD45RA+CCR7+ population without TemRA cells. Receptor libraries were prepared by the immunoSEQ multiplex PCR assay. TCRdb retrieved this table from immuneACCESS and kept in-frame rearrangements only. Not all clones are present; in checked studies, unresolved V genes account for under half, and no reason is known for the remainder. The sample data list about 2.2 million clones, and approximately 94% of these were observed just once. Together, the top ten hold 1.7% of the sample. The source material was naive CD8+ T cells from PBMCs. Per the publication, the cell subset or site label means: CD45RA+CCR7+. The receptors shown here come from a man aged 18 to 35 in good health. Some clones in this sample may be carry-over from other donors' samples.

The V call is TRBV7-9, the J call TRBJ2-5; no clear D. CDR3 length: 14 amino acids. CDR1 and CDR2 (germline): SEHNR, FQNEAQ (reference sequence). Trimming took off 5 bases at V and 5 bases at J, with 15 bases between the two ends. CDR3 sequence: CASSGVGGIETQYF. The CDR3 DNA follows: TGTGCCAGCAGCGGAGTGGGTGGGATTGAGACCCAGTACTTC.

The chain links TRBV7-8 to TRBJ1-5, with D uncertain. With 2 bases removed from V and 6 bases from J, the gap between germline ends came to 11 bases. The CDR3 contains 14 residues. In germline, CDR1 is SGHVS, CDR2 FQNEAQ. CDR3 in DNA: TGTGCCAGCAGCTTACGGGCAGCCACTCAGCCCCAGCATTTT. It yields the protein CASSLRAATQPQHF.

This clone is a singleton in its sample. The V call is TRBV13, the J call TRBJ1-1; perhaps TRBD1 as D (5 bases). CDR3 length equals 14 residues. Germline CDR1 and CDR2: PRHDT and FYEKMQ (reference sequence). V lost 3 bases to trimming and J lost 1 base, with 9 bases between them. The CDR3 is CASSLGTANTEAFF. CDR3 DNA: TGTGCCAGCAGCTTGGGGACCGCGAACACTGAAGCTTTCTTT.

V and J are TRBV6-5 and TRBJ1-4; D ambiguous. The CDR3 sequence is 14 residues long. Germline lookup yields CDR1 MNHEY and CDR2 SVGAGI. Trimming cost V 7 bases and J 0 bases, with 9 bases left between them. This chain's CDR3 is CASTIIATNEKLFF. The CDR3 DNA reads TGTGCCAGCACGATCATAGCAACTAATGAAAAACTGTTTTTT.

On this clone itself: Other nucleotide sequences from this sample produce the same CDR3. The chain recombines TRBV19 with TRBJ1-5, with a tentative D call TRBD1 (6 bases). The CDR3 covers 15 residues. CDR1 LNHDA and CDR2 SQIVND come from the germline V gene (reference sequence). The V gene lost 4 bases and the J gene lost 0 bases, with 10 bases spanning the gap. The CDR3 coding sequence is TGTGCCAGTAGTACTGGACAGTATAGCAATCAGCCCCAGCATTTT. It encodes CASSTGQYSNQPQHF.

The sample holds one count of this clone. This chain joins TRBV4-3 and TRBJ2-5; 9 bases are shared with TRBD1. The DNA matches TRBJ2-7 better at its end, which makes the J call doubtful. The CDR3 spans 15 residues. Germline-derived CDR1 and CDR2 are LGHNA and YSLEER. The CDR3 is CASSLLDRGNYEQYF. The DNA of the CDR3 is TGCGCCAGCAGCCTCTTGGACAGGGGAAACTACGAGCAGTACTTC.

The CDR3 bases are TGCGCCAGCAGCCTAGGACTCGAGGGCCCAGATACGCAGTATTTT. Amino acids: CASSLGLEGPDTQYF. This chain connects TRBV4-3 to TRBJ2-3, with D perhaps matching TRBD2 (5 bases). Germline V gives CDR1 LGHNA, CDR2 YSLEER. Trimming cost V 4 bases and J 4 bases, with 15 bases left between them. This CDR3 contains 15 residues.